This entry lists 2 T cell receptor beta chains sequenced from one sample in a study of patients and donors after allogeneic stem cell transplantation. MiXCR was run by TCRdb on the RT-PCR reads, yielding one entry per CDR3 protein. Among a few hundred thousand distinct CDR3 sequences listed, over 12% were seen once. The material sequenced was blood, either unsorted or a sorted T cell fraction (not recorded which). The receptors here all came from a human donor who was either an allogeneic HSCT recipient or a stem cell or donor lymphocyte infusion donor (not recorded which). It is not recorded whose cells these are; they may come from a transplant donor.

The sample holds many counts of this clonotype. The gene calls are TRBV7-9 and TRBJ2-1, with D possibly being TRBD2 (5 bases). The V end was cut by 3 bases, the J end by 5 bases, with 11 bases between. The germline CDR1 and CDR2 sequences are SEHNR and FQNEAQ (reference sequence). The length of the CDR3 is 14 residues. In DNA form, the CDR3 reads TGTGCCAGCAGCTTCGGAGGATCCGACAATGAGCAGTTCTTC. Its protein is CASSFGGSDNEQFF.

This chain links TRBV19 with TRBJ2-2, with TRBD2 matching over 8 bases. CDR3 length: 14 residues. V trimming: 7 bases; J trimming: 1 base; junction bases outside the gene matches: 2. CDR1 is LNHDA and CDR2 is SQIVND in the germline V gene (reference sequence). This CDR3 reads CASTAGGNTGELFF. DNA of the CDR3: TGTGCCAGTACGGCGGGGGGGAACACCGGGGAGCTGTTTTTT.